The subject of this entry is one TCR beta chain. These data are taken from a study of Ad26.COV2.S vaccination and SARS-CoV-2 variants. Study details: Administration of Ad26.COV2.S was intramuscular, either once or twice 56 days apart.

The treatment denotes: about 20 received Ad26.COV2.S at low or high dose, single or two shots; several received placebo; per-sample allocation not given. At day 63 after the first vaccine or placebo injection, samples were drawn. Donor was an adult aged 18-55 years in Boston. Deletions cut 8 bases from V and 5 bases from J, with 12 bases between. The germline V gene has CDR1 MDHEN and CDR2 SYDVKM. The CDR3 length is 12 residues. Profiling relied on immunoSEQ multiplex PCR, and the TCRdb table lists in-frame clones only, not all of them. Here the sample spans about 440,000 clones, about nine tenths being singletons.

This specimen was peripheral blood, taken in a trial of Ad26.COV2.S vaccine versus placebo. The J gene is TRBJ2-5, the V gene TRBV28; D call uncertain. This TCR was recovered from a person aged 18 to 65 who received the Ad26.COV2.S COVID-19 vaccine or a placebo. CDR3 loop: CASSEARETQYF. DNA for the CDR3: TGTGCCAGCTCGGAAGCAAGGGAGACCCAGTACTTC. The complete variable domain, with remaining parts taken from reference TRBV28 and TRBJ2-5, reads DVKVTQSSRYLVKRTGEKVFLECVQDMDHENMFWYRQDPGLGLRLIYFSYDVKMKEKGDIPEGYSVSREKKERFSLILESASTNQTSMYLCASSEARETQYFGPGTRLLVL.